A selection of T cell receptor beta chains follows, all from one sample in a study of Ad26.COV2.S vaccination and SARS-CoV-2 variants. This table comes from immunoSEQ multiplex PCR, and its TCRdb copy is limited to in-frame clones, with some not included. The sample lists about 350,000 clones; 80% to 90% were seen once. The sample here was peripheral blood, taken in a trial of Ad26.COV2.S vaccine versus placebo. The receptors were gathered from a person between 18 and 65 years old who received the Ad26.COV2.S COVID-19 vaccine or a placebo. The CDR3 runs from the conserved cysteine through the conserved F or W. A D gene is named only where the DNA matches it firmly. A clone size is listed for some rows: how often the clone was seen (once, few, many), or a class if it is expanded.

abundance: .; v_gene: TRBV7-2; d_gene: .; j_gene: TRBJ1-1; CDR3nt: TGTGCCAGCAGCTTAGTTACGACCGGGACGACTGAAGCTTTCTTT; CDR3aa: CASSLVTTGTTEAFF
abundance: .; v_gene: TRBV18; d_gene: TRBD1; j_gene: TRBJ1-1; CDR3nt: TGTGCCAGCTCACCCCTCGGGACAGGGGCGTCTCTGGATAACACTGAAGCTTTCTTT; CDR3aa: CASSPLGTGASLDNTEAFF
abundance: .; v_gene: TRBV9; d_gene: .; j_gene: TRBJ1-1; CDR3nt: TGTGCCAGCAGCGTAGTTTCAGGGGCCAGCACTGAAGCTTTCTTT; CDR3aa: CASSVVSGASTEAFF
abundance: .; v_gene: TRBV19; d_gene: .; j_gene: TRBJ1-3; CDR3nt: TGTGCCAGTAGTACAGGGTCTGGAAACACCATATATTTT; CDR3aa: CASSTGSGNTIYF
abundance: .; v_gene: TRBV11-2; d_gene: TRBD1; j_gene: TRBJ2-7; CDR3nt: TGTGCCAGCACCCCGGGACAGGGCTACGAGCAGTACTTC; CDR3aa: CASTPGQGYEQYF
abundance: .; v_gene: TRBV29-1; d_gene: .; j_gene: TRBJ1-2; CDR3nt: TGCAGCGTTGGGGGCAGGGTAGGGAACTATGGCTACACCTTC; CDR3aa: CSVGGRVGNYGYTF
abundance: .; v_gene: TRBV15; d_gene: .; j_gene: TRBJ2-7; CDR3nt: TGTGCCACCAGCAGAGATCAAGGGTTCGAGCAGTACTTC; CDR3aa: CATSRDQGFEQYF
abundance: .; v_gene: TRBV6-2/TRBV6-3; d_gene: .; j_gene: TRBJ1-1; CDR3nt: TGTGCCAGCAGTAGTCTTTTTGGGACACTCCCTGAAGCTTTCTTT; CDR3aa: CASSSLFGTLPEAFF
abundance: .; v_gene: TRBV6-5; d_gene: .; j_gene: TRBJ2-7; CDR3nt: TGTGCCAGCGTGGGGACCCAAAATTACGAGCAGTACTTC; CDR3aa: CASVGTQNYEQYF
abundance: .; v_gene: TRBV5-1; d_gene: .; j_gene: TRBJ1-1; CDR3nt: TGCGCCAGCAGCTTACAGGGCAACGAAGCTTTCTTT; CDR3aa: CASSLQGNEAFF
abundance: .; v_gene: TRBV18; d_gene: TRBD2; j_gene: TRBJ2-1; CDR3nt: TGTGCCAGCTCACCACCGGGACTAGCGGGAGGGGTGGAGTTCTTC; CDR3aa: CASSPPGLAGGVEFF
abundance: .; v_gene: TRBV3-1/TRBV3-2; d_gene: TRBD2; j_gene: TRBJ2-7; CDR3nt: TGTGCCAGCAGCCAAGAATCTCAGGGTGCCCCTACTAGCGGGGGCATATACGAGCAGTACTTC; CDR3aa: CASSQESQGAPTSGGIYEQYF
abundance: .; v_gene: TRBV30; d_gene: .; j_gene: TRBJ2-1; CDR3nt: TGTGCCTGGAGTGTCGGCGGGGTCTACAATGAGCAGTTCTTC; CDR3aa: CAWSVGGVYNEQFF
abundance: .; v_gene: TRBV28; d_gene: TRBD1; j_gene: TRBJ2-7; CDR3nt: TGTGCCAGCAGCACACATACCGGGACAGGGTTCTACGAGCAGTACTTC; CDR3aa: CASSTHTGTGFYEQYF
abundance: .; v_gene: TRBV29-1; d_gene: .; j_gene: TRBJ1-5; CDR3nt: TGCAGCGTTGTCGAGGGGACGAGCAATCAGCCCCAGCATTTT; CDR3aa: CSVVEGTSNQPQHF
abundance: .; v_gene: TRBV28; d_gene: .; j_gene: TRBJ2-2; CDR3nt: TGTGCCAGCGGGGAGAACACCGGGGAGCTGTTTTTT; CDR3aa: CASGENTGELFF
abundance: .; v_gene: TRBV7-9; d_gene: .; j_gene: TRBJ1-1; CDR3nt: TGTGCCAGCAGCCCCGAAGTGGGATTGGAAGCTTTCTTT; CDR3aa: CASSPEVGLEAFF
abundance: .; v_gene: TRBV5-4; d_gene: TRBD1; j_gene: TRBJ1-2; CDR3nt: TGTGCCAGCAGCTTGGTCCAAGGGGCAGGGGGAGGCTACACCTTC; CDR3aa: CASSLVQGAGGGYTF
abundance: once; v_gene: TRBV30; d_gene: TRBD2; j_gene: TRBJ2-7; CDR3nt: TGTGCCTGGAGTCCAGCGCGGGAGCAATACGAGCAGTACTTC; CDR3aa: CAWSPAREQYEQYF
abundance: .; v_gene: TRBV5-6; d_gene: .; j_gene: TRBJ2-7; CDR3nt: TGTGCCAGCAGCCGAGTGACAGGCCACTACTACGAGCAGTACTTC; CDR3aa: CASSRVTGHYYEQYF
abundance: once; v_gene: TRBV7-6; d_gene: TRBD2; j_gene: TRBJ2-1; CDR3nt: TGTGCCAGCAGCTTAACTAGCGGGGGGGCTCTAGGTGAGCAGTTCTTC; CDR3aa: CASSLTSGGALGEQFF
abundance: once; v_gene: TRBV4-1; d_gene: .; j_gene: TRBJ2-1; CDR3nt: TGCGCCAGCAGCCAAGGAAGTGTCCGGGGTAGGTTCTTC; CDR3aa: CASSQGSVRGRFF
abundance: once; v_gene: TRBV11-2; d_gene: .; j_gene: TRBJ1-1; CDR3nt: TGTGCCAGCAGCTTAGGGGCCTCCTACACTGAAGCTTTCTTT; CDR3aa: CASSLGASYTEAFF
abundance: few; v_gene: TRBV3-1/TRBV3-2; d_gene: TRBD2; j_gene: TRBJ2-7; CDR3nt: TGTGCCAGCAGCCAAGGTTTCGCGGGAGGGTGGCACGAGCAGTACTTC; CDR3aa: CASSQGFAGGWHEQYF
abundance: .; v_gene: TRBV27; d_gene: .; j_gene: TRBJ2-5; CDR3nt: TGTGCCAGCAGTTTGTGGGCCCGACAAGAGACCCAGTACTTC; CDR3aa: CASSLWARQETQYF
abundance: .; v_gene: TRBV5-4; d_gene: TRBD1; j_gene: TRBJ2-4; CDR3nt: TGTGCCAGCAGCCCCGGGACAGACAAAAACATTCAGTACTTC; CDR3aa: CASSPGTDKNIQYF
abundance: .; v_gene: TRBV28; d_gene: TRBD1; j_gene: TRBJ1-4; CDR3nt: TGTGCCAGCGCCTCCGGGACAGATAATGAAAAACTGTTTTTT; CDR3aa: CASASGTDNEKLFF
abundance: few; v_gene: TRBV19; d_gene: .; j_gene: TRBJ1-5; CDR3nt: TGTGCCAGTAGTACGGGGAGTTTCAATCAGCCCCAGCATTTT; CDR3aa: CASSTGSFNQPQHF
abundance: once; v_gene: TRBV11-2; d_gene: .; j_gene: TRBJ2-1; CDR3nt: TGTGCCAGCAGCTTAGAATTTAACGGTGAGCAGTTCTTC; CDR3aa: CASSLEFNGEQFF
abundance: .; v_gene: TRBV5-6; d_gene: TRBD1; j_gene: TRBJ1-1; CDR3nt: TGTGCCAGCAGCCTTTGGACAGGGGAAAGGGGCACTGAAGCTTTCTTT; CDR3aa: CASSLWTGERGTEAFF
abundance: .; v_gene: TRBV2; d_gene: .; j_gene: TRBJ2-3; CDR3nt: TGTGCCAGCAGTGAAAGCCCCAGGGGCACAGATACGCAGTATTTT; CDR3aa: CASSESPRGTDTQYF
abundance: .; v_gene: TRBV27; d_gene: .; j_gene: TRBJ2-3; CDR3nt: TGTGCCAGCAGTATGGGAACCTACACAGATACGCAGTATTTT; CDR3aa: CASSMGTYTDTQYF
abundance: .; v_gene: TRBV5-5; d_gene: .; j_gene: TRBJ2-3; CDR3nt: TGTGCCAGCAGCTTTATAGATACGCAGTATTTT; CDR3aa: CASSFIDTQYF
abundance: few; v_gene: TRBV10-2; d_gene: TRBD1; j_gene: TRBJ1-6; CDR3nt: TGCGCCAGCAGGCCTGTCCGGGAGACAGGGCGGAATTCACCCCTCCACTTT; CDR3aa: CASRPVRETGRNSPLHF
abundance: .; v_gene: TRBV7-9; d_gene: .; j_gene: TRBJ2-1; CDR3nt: TGTGCCAGCAGCTTAGTACAGTACAATGAGCAGTTCTTC; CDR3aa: CASSLVQYNEQFF
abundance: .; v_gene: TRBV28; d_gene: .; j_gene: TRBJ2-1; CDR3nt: TGTGCCAGCAGTTTATTGAACGGTTACAATGAGCAGTTCTTC; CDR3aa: CASSLLNGYNEQFF
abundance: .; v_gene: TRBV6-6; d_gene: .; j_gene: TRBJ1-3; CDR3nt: TGTGCCAGCAGTTACGGTGACACCATATATTTT; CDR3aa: CASSYGDTIYF
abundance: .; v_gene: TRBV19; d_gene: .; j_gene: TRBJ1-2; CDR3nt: TGTGCCAGTAGCGAGGGCGGGGGGTTCTATGGCTACACCTTC; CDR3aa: CASSEGGGFYGYTF
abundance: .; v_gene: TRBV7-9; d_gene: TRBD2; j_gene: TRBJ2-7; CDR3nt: TGTGCCAGCAGACCAGCGGGAGGCTCCTACGAGCAGTACTTC; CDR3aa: CASRPAGGSYEQYF
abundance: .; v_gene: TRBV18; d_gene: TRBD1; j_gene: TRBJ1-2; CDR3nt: TGTGCCAGCTCATCCCGGACAGGGACTAACTATGGCTACACCTTC; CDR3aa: CASSSRTGTNYGYTF
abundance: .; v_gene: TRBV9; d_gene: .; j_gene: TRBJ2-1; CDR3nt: TGTGCCAGCAGCGTAGTGGGGCAAACCTACAATGAGCAGTTCTTC; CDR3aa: CASSVVGQTYNEQFF
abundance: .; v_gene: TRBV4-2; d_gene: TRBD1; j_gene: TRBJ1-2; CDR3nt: TGTGCCAGCAGCCAAGCCGGGACAGGGCAGGGCTATGGCTACACCTTC; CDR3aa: CASSQAGTGQGYGYTF
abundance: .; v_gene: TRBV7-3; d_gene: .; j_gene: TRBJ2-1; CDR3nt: TGTGCCAGCAGCTTGGGTGGGGGCCGATACAATGAGCAGTTCTTC; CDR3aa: CASSLGGGRYNEQFF
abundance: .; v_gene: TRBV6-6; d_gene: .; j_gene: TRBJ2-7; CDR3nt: TGTGCCAGCAGTTACAGAAAGGGCGACGAGCAGTACTTC; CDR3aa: CASSYRKGDEQYF
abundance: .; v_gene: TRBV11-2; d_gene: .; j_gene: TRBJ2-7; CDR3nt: TGTGCCAGCAGCTTAGCTGAGGTGTGGGAGCAGTACTTC; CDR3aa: CASSLAEVWEQYF
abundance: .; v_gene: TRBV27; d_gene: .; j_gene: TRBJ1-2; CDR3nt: TGTGCCAGCAGTTTATGGGGCACGCCAGGGATAACTAACTATGGCTACACCTTC; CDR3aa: CASSLWGTPGITNYGYTF
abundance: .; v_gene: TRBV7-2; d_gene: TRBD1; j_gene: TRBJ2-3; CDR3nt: TGTGCCAGCAGCGAGCCGGGACAGGGCACAGATACGCAGTATTTT; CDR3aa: CASSEPGQGTDTQYF
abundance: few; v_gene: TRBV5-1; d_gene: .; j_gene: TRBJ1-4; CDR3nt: TGCGCCAGCAGCCCGGCAACTAATGAAAAACTGTTTTTT; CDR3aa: CASSPATNEKLFF
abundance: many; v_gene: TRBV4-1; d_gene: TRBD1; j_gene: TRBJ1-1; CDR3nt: TGCGCCAGCAGCCAACAAGACAGGGGACCTGAAGCTTTCTTT; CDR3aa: CASSQQDRGPEAFF
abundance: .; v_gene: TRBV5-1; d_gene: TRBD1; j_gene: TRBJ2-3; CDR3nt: TGCGCCAGCAGCCTACAGGGGGCGTTGGCGGATACGCAGTATTTT; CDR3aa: CASSLQGALADTQYF
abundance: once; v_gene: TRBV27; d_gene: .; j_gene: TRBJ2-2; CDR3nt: TGTGCCAGCAGAGGACAATCGAACACCGGGGAGCTGTTTTTT; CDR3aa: CASRGQSNTGELFF
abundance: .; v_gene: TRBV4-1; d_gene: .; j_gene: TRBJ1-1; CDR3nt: TGCGCCAGCAGCCAAGTTTATCCAGCGAACACTGAAGCTTTCTTT; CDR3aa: CASSQVYPANTEAFF
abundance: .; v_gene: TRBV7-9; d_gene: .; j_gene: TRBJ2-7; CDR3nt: TGTGCCAGCAGCTTACGTTCCGGCTCCTACGAGCAGTACTTC; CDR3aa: CASSLRSGSYEQYF
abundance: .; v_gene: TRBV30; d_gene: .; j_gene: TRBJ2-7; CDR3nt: TGTGCCTGGAGTGTACAGGCGGTTCACGAGCAGTACTTC; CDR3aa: CAWSVQAVHEQYF